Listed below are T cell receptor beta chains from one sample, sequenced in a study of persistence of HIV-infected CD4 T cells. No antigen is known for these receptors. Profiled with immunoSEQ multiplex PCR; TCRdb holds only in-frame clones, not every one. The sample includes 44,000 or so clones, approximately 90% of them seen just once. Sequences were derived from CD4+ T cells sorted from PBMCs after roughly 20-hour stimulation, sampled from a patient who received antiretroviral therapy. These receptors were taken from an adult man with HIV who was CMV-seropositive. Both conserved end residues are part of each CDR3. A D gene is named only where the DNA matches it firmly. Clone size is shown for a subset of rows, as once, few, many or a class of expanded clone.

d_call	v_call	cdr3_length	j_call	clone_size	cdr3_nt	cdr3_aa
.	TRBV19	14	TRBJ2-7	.	TGTGCCAGTAGTCAAACAGGCCCCCTTGGGGAGCAGTACTTC	CASSQTGPLGEQYF
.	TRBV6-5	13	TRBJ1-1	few	TGTGCCAGTTCTCGAAAAGGGACGTTAGGGGCTTTCTTT	CASSRKGTLGAFF
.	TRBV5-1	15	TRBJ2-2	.	TGCGCCAGCAGCTTGAACGGGGAAACCTCCGGGGAGCTGTTTTTT	CASSLNGETSGELFF
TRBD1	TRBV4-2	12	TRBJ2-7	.	TGTGCCAGCAGCCAGCAGGGGGCCGAGCAGTACTTC	CASSQQGAEQYF
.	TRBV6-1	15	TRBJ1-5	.	TGTGCCAGCAGTAGGCAGGGTGATGGCAATCAGCCCCAGCATTTT	CASSRQGDGNQPQHF
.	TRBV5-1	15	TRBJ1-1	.	TGCGCCAGCAGCTACTACAGGGCCCCGAATACTGAAGCTTTCTTT	CASSYYRAPNTEAFF
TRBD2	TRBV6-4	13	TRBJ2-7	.	TGTGCCAGCATTCCATTGCGGGGGTACGAGCAGTACTTC	CASIPLRGYEQYF
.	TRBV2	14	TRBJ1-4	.	TGTGCCACCAATAGGGGAGCAACTAATGAAAAACTGTTTTTT	CATNRGATNEKLFF
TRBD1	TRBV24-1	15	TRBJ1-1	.	TGTGCCACCAGTGATGGGTCAGGGGGCCGCACTGAAGCTTTCTTT	CATSDGSGGRTEAFF
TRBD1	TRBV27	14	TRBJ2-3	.	TGTGCCAGCAGTTCACCGACAGGGGCAGATACGCAGTATTTT	CASSSPTGADTQYF
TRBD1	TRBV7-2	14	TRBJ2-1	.	TGTGCCAGCAGCTGGACAGGGGGGAACAATGAGCAGTTCTTC	CASSWTGGNNEQFF
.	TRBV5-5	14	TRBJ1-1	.	TGTGCCAGCAGCTTGGCAGGTCCCAGCACTGAAGCTTTCTTT	CASSLAGPSTEAFF
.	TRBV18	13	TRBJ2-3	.	TGTGCCAGCTCCCTTGGGGCTACCGATACGCAGTATTTT	CASSLGATDTQYF
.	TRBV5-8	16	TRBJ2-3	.	TGTGCCAGCAGCCTCCCTTCCCCCGCTGGCGCAGATACGCAGTATTTT	CASSLPSPAGADTQYF
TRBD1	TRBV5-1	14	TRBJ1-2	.	TGCGCCAGCAGCTTACGGGACAGGGTCGATGGCTACACCTTC	CASSLRDRVDGYTF
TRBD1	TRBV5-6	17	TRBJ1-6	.	TGTGCCAGCAGCTTGGGAACCGGACAGGGACTTTACTCACCCCTCCACTTT	CASSLGTGQGLYSPLHF
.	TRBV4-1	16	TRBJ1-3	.	TGCGCCAGCAGCCAAGGTTGGGGGGACTCTAGAAACACCATATATTTT	CASSQGWGDSRNTIYF
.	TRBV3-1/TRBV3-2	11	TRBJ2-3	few	TGTGCCAGCAGCCAAGCAGATACGCAGTATTTT	CASSQADTQYF
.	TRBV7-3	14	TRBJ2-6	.	TGTGCCAGCAGCCCCCGGATTGGGGCCAACGTCCTGACTTTC	CASSPRIGANVLTF
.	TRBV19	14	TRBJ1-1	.	TGTGCCAGTAGGACCCTGAATGGCGTCGGTGAAGCTTTCTTT	CASRTLNGVGEAFF
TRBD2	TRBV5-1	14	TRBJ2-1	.	TGCGCCCGCGGGGGCGGGGGGGACCACAATGAGCAGTTCTTC	CARGGGGDHNEQFF
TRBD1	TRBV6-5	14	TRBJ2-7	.	TGTGCCAGCAGAGCAGGGGGCGTTTTACGGGAGCAGTACTTC	CASRAGGVLREQYF
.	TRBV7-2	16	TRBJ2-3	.	TGTGCCAGCACCTTCCCGGGCGGGGTTGGTACAGATACGCAGTATTTT	CASTFPGGVGTDTQYF
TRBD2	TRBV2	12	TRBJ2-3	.	TGTGCCAGCACACTAGCGACAGATACGCAGTATTTT	CASTLATDTQYF
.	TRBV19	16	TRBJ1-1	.	TGTGCCAGTAGTATAGTACTTCGGGGGATGAACACTGAAGCTTTCTTT	CASSIVLRGMNTEAFF
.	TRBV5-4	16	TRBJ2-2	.	TGTGCCAGCAGCCAGGGACACGCAGCGAACACCGGGGAGCTGTTTTTT	CASSQGHAANTGELFF
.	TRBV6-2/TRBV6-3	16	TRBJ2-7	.	TGTGCCAGCAGTTACCCCGGACCCAATTTATACTACGAGCAGTACTTC	CASSYPGPNLYYEQYF
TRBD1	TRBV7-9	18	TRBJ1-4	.	TGTGCCAGCAGCTTAGGGACAGGACCCGCGTCAACTAATGAAAAACTGTTTTTT	CASSLGTGPASTNEKLFF
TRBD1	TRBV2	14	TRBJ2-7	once	TGTGCCACCAACTTACAGGGGTTCATCTACGAGCAGTACTTC	CATNLQGFIYEQYF
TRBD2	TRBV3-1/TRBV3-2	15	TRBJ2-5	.	TGTGCCAGCAGACTCGCGGGGGGCCTGGGGGAGACCCAGTACTTC	CASRLAGGLGETQYF
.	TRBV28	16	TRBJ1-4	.	TGTGCCAGCAGTTCCCGACAGCTTGCAACTAATGAAAAACTGTTTTTT	CASSSRQLATNEKLFF
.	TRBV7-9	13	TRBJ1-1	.	TGTGCCAGCAGCCGACAGGTGAACACTGAAGCTTTCTTT	CASSRQVNTEAFF
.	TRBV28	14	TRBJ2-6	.	TGTGCCAGCAGTTTATCCCCCCGGGCCAACGTCCTGACTTTC	CASSLSPRANVLTF
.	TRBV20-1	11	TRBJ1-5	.	TGCAGTGCTAGAGCAGTGGGTGCCCAGCATTTT	CSARAVGAQHF
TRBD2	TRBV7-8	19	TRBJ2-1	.	TGTGCCAGCAGCTTAGTAGGAGGGACTAGCGGGGGTCAGTACAATGAGCAGTTCTTC	CASSLVGGTSGGQYNEQFF
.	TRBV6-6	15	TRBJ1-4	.	TGTGCCAGCAGTTACGGCGAAGGGACCGGAGAAAAACTGTTTTTT	CASSYGEGTGEKLFF